This T cell receptor (beta chain) was sequenced during a study of low-dose radiotherapy and immunotherapy resistance in tumors. The V gene lost 6 bases and the J gene lost 4 bases, with 18 bases spanning the gap. CDR3 length equals 15 residues. CDR1 SNHLY and CDR2 FYNNEI come from the germline V gene. Both TCRalpha and TCRbeta chains were reverse transcribed with V-gene-specific primers. TCR amplification involved about 19 PCR cycles with a constant-region primer and V-primer adapter. TCRdb processed the reads anew with MiXCR; each CDR3 protein has one entry. The sample has around 8,200 distinct CDR3 sequences, roughly 57% seen once.

The sequence was obtained from a human donor with advanced metastatic prostate, ovarian, gallbladder or colorectal cancer (not recorded which). This table probably holds off-target reads from a library built for another chain. The chain joins TRBV2 to TRBJ1-1; the D gene is possibly TRBD1 (5 bases). CDR3 DNA sequence: TGTGCCAGCAGAGCGTGGGACGCGGCAGGCACTGAAGCTTTCTTT. Protein: CASRAWDAAGTEAFF.